Sequencing of this TCR beta chain was carried out in a study of CD8 T cells in ankylosing spondylitis. TCRdb reprocessed the 5' RACE reads with MiXCR, giving one entry per CDR3 protein. This sample has roughly 90,000 distinct CDR3 sequences, with roughly 8.3% found just once. In its sample, this clonotype was seen many times. Germline CDR1 is ENHRY and CDR2 is SYGVKD. The CDR3 sequence is 14 residues long. Trimming shortened V by 3 bases and J by 0 bases, and 9 bases separated the two germline ends. What was sequenced was blood, either unsorted or a sorted T cell fraction (not recorded which). The gene calls are TRBV10-3 and TRBJ2-7, with D maybe TRBD1 (6 bases). The receptor was derived from a male donor with ankylosing spondylitis or in good health (not recorded which). The CDR3 DNA sequence: TGTGCCATCAGTGATGGACAGTCCTCCTACGAGCAGTACTTC. Protein sequence: CAISDGQSSYEQYF.